These 7 T cell receptor beta chains were all obtained from the same sample, sequenced in a study of CD8 T cells in Susac syndrome. Reverse transcription of about 0.45 to 1 ug RNA was performed with random hexamers. From the immunoSEQ multiplex PCR reads, TCRdb called clonotypes with MiXCR, one entry per CDR3 protein. This table holds about 200,000 distinct CDR3 sequences, roughly 94% found once. The specimen sequenced was CD4+ T cells from PBMCs. The receptors come from a human donor with multiple sclerosis.

The chain combines TRBV20-1 with TRBJ1-6; TRBD1 matches 7 bases. V was pared by 0 bases and J by 3 bases, with 8 bases of the junction left unmatched. The germline V gene has CDR1 DFQATT and CDR2 SNEGSKA (reference sequence). The CDR3 runs to 17 residues. The CDR3 nucleotides are TGCAGTGCTAGAGATTCGGCCAGGGGGGACTATAATTCACCCCTCCACTTT. Translated: CSARDSARGDYNSPLHF.

The V gene is TRBV10-3, the J gene TRBJ2-3; D tentatively fits TRBD1 or TRBD2 (6 bases each). The V end was cut by 3 bases, the J end by 5 bases, with 15 bases between. The V gene's germline CDR1 is ENHRY and CDR2 SYGVKD. There are 15 residues in the CDR3. CDR3 residues: CAISEIGGQGDTQYF. CDR3 sequence (DNA): TGTGCCATCAGTGAAATAGGGGGGCAGGGAGATACGCAGTATTTT.

The chain carries TRBV18 and TRBJ2-5; 10 bases fit TRBD2. The CDR3 is 15 amino acids. The germline V gene encodes CDR1 KGHSH and CDR2 LQKENI. With 10 bases clipped from V and 0 bases from J, the junction kept 8 bases outside the gene matches. CDR3 in DNA: TGTGCCACCCACCTTAGCGGGGGGTACCAAGAGACCCAGTACTTC. Amino acid sequence: CATHLSGGYQETQYF.

The rearrangement links TRBV24-1 to TRBJ1-2, with TRBD1 matching 9 bases. CDR3 length equals 13 residues. V shed 4 bases, J shed 6 bases, and the junction held 2 bases outside the gene matches. Germline assignment: CDR1 KGHDR and CDR2 SFDVKD. CDR3 bases: TGTGCCACCAGTGACCGGACAGGGGATGGCTACACCTTC. It codes for CATSDRTGDGYTF.

This sequence joins TRBV19 and TRBJ1-2; 8 positions agree with TRBD1. The CDR3 totals 11 residues. Germline-derived CDR1 and CDR2 are LNHDA and SQIVND (reference sequence). Germline trimming cut 8 bases from V and 8 bases from J; bases unmatched to any gene: 4. The CDR3 region is CASGDRHGYTF. The CDR3 DNA reads TGTGCCAGTGGGGACAGGCACGGCTACACCTTC.

This clonotype was detected once. The CDR3 protein is CSARHVWDTEWEQFF. The DNA of the CDR3 is TGCAGTGCTAGACATGTCTGGGACACGGAATGGGAGCAGTTCTTC. V is TRBV20-1 and J is TRBJ2-1, with D perhaps TRBD1 (6 bases). Trimming left V 2 bases short and J 10 bases short, with 21 bases between. CDR1 and CDR2 (germline): DFQATT, SNEGSKA (reference sequence). This CDR3 region has 15 residues.

This clonotype occurred once. This chain joins TRBV19 and TRBJ2-5, with TRBD2 matching over 8 bases. The V gene's germline CDR1 is LNHDA and CDR2 SQIVND (reference sequence). CDR3 size: 16 residues. V trimming: 4 bases; J trimming: 5 bases; junction bases outside the gene matches: 12. CDR3 region: CASSTPGGGLEETQYF. For the CDR3, the DNA is TGTGCCAGTAGTACCCCCGGGGGGGGTCTCGAGGAGACCCAGTACTTC.